The clone carrying this T cell receptor (beta chain) was seen once. In the study's own analysis: Amplification of reference gene primers was used by the study to estimate nucleated cell counts. Clones were read by immunoSEQ multiplex PCR, and TCRdb kept only the in-frame ones, dropping some. Clonal size and the V and J genes are those of that table, whereas D and trimming came from the DNA. Here the sample spans 250,000 to 300,000 clones, 80% to 90% being singletons. The sample belongs to a study of blood T cell repertoires in COVID-19. Background on the study: Both acute and convalescent COVID-19 samples were obtained from the United States, Italy and Spain. T cells, B-cell-depleted T cells, or PBMCs provided the cDNA or gDNA that served as material.

CDR3 size: 11 residues. Trimming removed 10 bases from V and 9 bases from J; junction bases left unmatched: 6. The V gene's germline CDR1 is SGHAT and CDR2 FQNNGV. The receptor's source is a woman in her 70s with acute or convalescent COVID-19. Sequenced material: peripheral blood. The chain joins TRBV11-2 to TRBJ2-1; 7 bases are a match to TRBD1. The chain's CDR3 is CATYRGSEQFF. The DNA of the CDR3 is TGTGCCACGTACAGGGGCAGTGAGCAGTTCTTC.